The source of this T cell receptor (beta chain) is a study of T cell responses to AZD1222 COVID-19 vaccine. The count of this clone is one. Antigen: not known. Sequencing was performed with immunoSEQ multiplex PCR; in TCRdb, only in-frame clones are kept and a portion is missing. The sample lists approximately 180,000 clones, 88% seen once, with roughly a quarter in the top ten. General study points: White British donors predominated, females outnumbered males, and clonal diversity was possibly underestimated. Of spike-specific TCRs, nearly half reportedly target regions left unmutated in variants.

CDR3 length: 16 amino acids. V was clipped by 2 bases and J by 5 bases; unmatched bases: 12. Germline lookup yields CDR1 KGHSH and CDR2 LQKENI. The sequencing here drew on peripheral blood, taken 28 days after the second AZD1222 dose. The TCR was taken from an adult who received the AZD1222 COVID-19 vaccine. V is TRBV18 and J is TRBJ2-7; 7 bases align to TRBD2. The CDR3 sequence: CASSPWVGGRTDEQYF. Written as DNA, the CDR3 is TGTGCCAGCTCACCATGGGTGGGAGGGAGGACGGACGAGCAGTACTTC.